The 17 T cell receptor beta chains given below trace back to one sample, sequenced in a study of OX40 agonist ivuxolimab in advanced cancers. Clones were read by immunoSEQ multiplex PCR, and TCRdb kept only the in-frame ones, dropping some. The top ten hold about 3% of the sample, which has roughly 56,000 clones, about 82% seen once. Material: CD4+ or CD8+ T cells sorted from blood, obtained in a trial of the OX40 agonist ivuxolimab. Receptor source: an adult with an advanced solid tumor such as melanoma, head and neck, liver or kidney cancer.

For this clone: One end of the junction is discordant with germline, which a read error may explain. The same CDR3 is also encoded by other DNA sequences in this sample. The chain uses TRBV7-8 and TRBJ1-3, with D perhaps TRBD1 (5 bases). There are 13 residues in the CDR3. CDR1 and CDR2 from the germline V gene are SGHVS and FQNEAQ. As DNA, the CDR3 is TGTGCCAGCAGCTCGGGGCAGGGAAACACTATATATTTT. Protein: CASSSGQGNTIYF.

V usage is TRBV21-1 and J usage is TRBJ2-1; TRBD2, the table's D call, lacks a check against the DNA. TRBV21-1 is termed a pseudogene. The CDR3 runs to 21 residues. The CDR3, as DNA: TGTGCCAGCAGCAAAACTATCCCAAAATCTTCCCGGAGACTAGTATACAATGAGCAGTTCTTC. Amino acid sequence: CASSKTIPKSSRRLVYNEQFF.

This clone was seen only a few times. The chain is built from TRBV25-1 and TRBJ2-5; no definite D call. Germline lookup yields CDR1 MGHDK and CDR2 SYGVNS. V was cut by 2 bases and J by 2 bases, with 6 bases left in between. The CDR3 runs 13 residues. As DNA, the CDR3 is TGTGCCAGCAGTGAACATCCGCAAGAGACCCAGTACTTC. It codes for CASSEHPQETQYF.

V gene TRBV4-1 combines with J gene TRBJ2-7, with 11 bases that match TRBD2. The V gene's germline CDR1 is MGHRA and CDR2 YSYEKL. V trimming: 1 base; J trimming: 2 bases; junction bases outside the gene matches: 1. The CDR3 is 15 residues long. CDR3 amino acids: CASSQGLAGTYEQYF. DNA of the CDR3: TGCGCCAGCAGCCAAGGACTAGCGGGAACCTACGAGCAGTACTTC.

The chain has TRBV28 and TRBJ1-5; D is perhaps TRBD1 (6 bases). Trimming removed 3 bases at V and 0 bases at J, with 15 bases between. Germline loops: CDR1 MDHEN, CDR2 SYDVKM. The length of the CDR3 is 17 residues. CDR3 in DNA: TGTGCCAGCAGTTTGTCCAGGGGACGTTATAGCAATCAGCCCCAGCATTTT. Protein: CASSLSRGRYSNQPQHF. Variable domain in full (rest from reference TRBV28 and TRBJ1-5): DVKVTQSSRYLVKRTGEKVFLECVQDMDHENMFWYRQDPGLGLRLIYFSYDVKMKEKGDIPEGYSVSREKKERFSLILESASTNQTSMYLCASSLSRGRYSNQPQHFGDGTRLSIL.

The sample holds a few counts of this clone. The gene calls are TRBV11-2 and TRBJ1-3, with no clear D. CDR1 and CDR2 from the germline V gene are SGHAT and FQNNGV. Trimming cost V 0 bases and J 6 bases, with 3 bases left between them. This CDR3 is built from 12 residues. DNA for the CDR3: TGTGCCAGCAGCTTAGACGCAAACACCATATATTTT. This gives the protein CASSLDANTIYF.

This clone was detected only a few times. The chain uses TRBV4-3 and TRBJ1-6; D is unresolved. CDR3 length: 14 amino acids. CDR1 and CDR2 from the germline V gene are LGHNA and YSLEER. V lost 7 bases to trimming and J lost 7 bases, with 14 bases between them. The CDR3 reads CASNTNGKNSPLHF. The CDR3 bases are TGCGCCAGCAACACAAACGGGAAGAATTCACCCCTCCACTTT.

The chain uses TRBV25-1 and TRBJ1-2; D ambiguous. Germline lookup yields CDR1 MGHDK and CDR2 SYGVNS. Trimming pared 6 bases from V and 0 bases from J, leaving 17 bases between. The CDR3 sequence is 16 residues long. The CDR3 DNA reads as TGTGCCAGCAGCCGAGAGGGAAGCGGAGCTAACTATGGCTACACCTTC. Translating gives CASSREGSGANYGYTF.

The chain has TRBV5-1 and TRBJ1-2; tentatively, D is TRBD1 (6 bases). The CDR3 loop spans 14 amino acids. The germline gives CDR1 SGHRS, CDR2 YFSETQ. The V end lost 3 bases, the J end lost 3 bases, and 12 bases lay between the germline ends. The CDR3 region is CASSSYPGDYGYTF. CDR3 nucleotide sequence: TGCGCCAGCAGCTCCTACCCAGGGGACTATGGCTACACCTTC. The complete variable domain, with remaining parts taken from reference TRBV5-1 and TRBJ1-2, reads KAGVTQTPRYLIKTRGQQVTLSCSPISGHRSVSWYQQTPGQGLQFLFEYFSETQRNKGNFPGRFSGRQFSNSRSEMNVSTLELGDSALYLCASSSYPGDYGYTFGSGTRLTVV.

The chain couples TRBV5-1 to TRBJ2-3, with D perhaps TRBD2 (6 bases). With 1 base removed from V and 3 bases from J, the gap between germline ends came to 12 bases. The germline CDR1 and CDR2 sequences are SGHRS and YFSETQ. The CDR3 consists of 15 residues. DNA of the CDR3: TGCGCCAGCAGCTTGCTAGCGAAAGGGACAGATACGCAGTATTTT. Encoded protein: CASSLLAKGTDTQYF.

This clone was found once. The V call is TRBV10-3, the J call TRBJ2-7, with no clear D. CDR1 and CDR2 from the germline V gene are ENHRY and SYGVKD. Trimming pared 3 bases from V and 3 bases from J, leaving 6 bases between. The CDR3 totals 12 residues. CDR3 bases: TGTGCCATCAGTGAAACATTCTACGAGCAGTACTTC. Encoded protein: CAISETFYEQYF.

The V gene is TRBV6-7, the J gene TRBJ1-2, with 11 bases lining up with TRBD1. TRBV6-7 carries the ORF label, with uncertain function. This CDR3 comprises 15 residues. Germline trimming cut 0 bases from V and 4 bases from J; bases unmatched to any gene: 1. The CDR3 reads CASSYSDRGLYGYTF. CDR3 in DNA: TGTGCCAGCAGTTACTCGGACAGGGGGCTCTATGGCTACACCTTC.

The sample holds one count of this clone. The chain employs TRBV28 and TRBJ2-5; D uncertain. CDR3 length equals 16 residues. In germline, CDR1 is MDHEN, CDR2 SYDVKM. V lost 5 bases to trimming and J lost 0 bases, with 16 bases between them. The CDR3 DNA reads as TGTGCCAGCAGTCCCCCGGGCCCCTTGTACCAAGAGACCCAGTACTTC. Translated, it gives CASSPPGPLYQETQYF.

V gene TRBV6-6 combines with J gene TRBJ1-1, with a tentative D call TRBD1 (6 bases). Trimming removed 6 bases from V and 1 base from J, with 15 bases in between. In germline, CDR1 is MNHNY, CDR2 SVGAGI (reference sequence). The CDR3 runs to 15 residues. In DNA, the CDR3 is TGTGCCAGCAGCCATAAATTACAGGGGAACACTGAAGCTTTCTTT. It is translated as CASSHKLQGNTEAFF.

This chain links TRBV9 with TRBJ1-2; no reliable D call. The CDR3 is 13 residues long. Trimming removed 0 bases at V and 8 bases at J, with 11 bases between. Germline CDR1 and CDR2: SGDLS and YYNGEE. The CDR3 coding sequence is TGTGCCAGCAGCGTAGCTCTAGCGTTCGGCTACACCTTC. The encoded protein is CASSVALAFGYTF.

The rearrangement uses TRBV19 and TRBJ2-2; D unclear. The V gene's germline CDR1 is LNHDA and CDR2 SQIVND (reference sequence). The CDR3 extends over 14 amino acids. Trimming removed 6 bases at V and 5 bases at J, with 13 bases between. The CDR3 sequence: CASRTGYWTGELFF. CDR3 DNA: TGTGCCAGTAGAACTGGGTATTGGACCGGGGAGCTGTTTTTT.

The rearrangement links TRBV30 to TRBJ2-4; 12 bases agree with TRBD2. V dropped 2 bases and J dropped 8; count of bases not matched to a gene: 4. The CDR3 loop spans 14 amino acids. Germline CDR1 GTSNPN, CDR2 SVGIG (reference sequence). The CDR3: CAWSTSGGTHIQYF. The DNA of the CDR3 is TGTGCCTGGAGTACTAGCGGGGGGACTCACATTCAGTACTTC.